The source of this T cell receptor (beta chain) is a study of cytomegalovirus exposure and HLA in healthy donors. Study conclusions and caveats: In an earlier analysis, in some 600 donors, most V segments appeared productive either ~90% or ~30% of the time. HLA-A and HLA-B allele assignments for most subjects were reportedly predicted accurately using TCR beta sequences.

Concerning this clone itself: Its antigen is unknown.

A multiplex PCR was run with 60 Vbeta primers and 13 Jbeta primers. Some clones are missing from TCRdb's copy, which holds only in-frame ones; the method was immunoSEQ multiplex PCR. Altogether some 120,000 clones are present, 65% to 90% being singletons, with the ten largest covering around 4%. Germline lookup yields CDR1 SGHTA and CDR2 FQGNSA. This CDR3 is built from 15 residues. V lost 4 bases, J lost 5 bases, and 5 bases stayed unmatched. The receptor comes from a woman aged 25 to 39 in good health and CMV-seronegative. The V and J genes are TRBV7-2 and TRBJ2-1; 10 bases agree with TRBD1. Sample: PBMCs. Here the CDR3 DNA reads TGTGCCAGCAGCTCGACAGGGGGCTCGAACAATGAGCAGTTCTTC. Translating gives CASSSTGGSNNEQFF.